These T cell receptor beta chains were read from a single sample in a study of blood T cell repertoires in COVID-19. The protocol was immunoSEQ multiplex PCR, while the TCRdb copy is restricted to in-frame clones and leaves out a portion. This sample yields a few hundred thousand clones, of which around nine tenths are seen a single time; about a tenth belongs to the top ten. The sequencing sample was made of PBMCs or T cells enriched from blood (not recorded which). These receptors were obtained from a woman in her forties or fifties who had recovered from COVID-19. The CDR3 runs from the conserved cysteine through the conserved F or W. The order of the fields is V gene, D gene, clone size, J gene, CDR3 protein. D genes are given only for firm matches. Clone size, where shown, is once, few, many, or a class for clones that have expanded.

v_gene: TRBV21-1; d_gene: NA; abundance: NA; j_gene: TRBJ1-1; CDR3aa: CASSRKVARPPLEAFF
v_gene: TRBV7-8; d_gene: TRBD2; abundance: NA; j_gene: TRBJ2-7; CDR3aa: CASSPSTGTSGGGIKYF
v_gene: TRBV9; d_gene: NA; abundance: NA; j_gene: TRBJ1-1; CDR3aa: CASSAGRGTTEAFF
v_gene: TRBV5-1; d_gene: NA; abundance: once; j_gene: TRBJ2-7; CDR3aa: CASSQDQGVYEQYF
v_gene: TRBV2; d_gene: NA; abundance: NA; j_gene: TRBJ1-3; CDR3aa: CASRVGQPSGNTIYF
v_gene: TRBV4-1; d_gene: NA; abundance: NA; j_gene: TRBJ1-2; CDR3aa: CASSQVHNNYGYTF
v_gene: TRBV5-5; d_gene: NA; abundance: NA; j_gene: TRBJ1-5; CDR3aa: CASSQGTLLSNQPQHF
v_gene: TRBV3-1/TRBV3-2; d_gene: TRBD1; abundance: NA; j_gene: TRBJ1-1; CDR3aa: CASSQGMTGPNTEAFF
v_gene: TRBV4-1; d_gene: NA; abundance: NA; j_gene: TRBJ1-5; CDR3aa: CASSQMGGDQPQHF
v_gene: TRBV4-3; d_gene: TRBD1; abundance: NA; j_gene: TRBJ2-7; CDR3aa: CASSQGVAGGVYEQYF
v_gene: TRBV6-1; d_gene: TRBD1; abundance: NA; j_gene: TRBJ1-2; CDR3aa: CASSARTGRNTNYGYTF
v_gene: TRBV5-1; d_gene: NA; abundance: NA; j_gene: TRBJ2-3; CDR3aa: CASSWHPSQSTDTQYF
v_gene: TRBV9; d_gene: TRBD1; abundance: once; j_gene: TRBJ1-1; CDR3aa: CASTRSGQGDTEAFF
v_gene: TRBV13; d_gene: NA; abundance: NA; j_gene: TRBJ1-3; CDR3aa: CASSGAGISGNTIYF
v_gene: TRBV20-1; d_gene: NA; abundance: NA; j_gene: TRBJ2-3; CDR3aa: CSASSSTDTQYF
v_gene: TRBV7-2; d_gene: TRBD2; abundance: NA; j_gene: TRBJ2-3; CDR3aa: CASARTSGGNTDTQYF
v_gene: TRBV10-3; d_gene: NA; abundance: NA; j_gene: TRBJ2-3; CDR3aa: CAISENRENTQYF
v_gene: TRBV2; d_gene: TRBD1; abundance: NA; j_gene: TRBJ1-6; CDR3aa: CASRPDRVNSPLHF
v_gene: TRBV6-4; d_gene: NA; abundance: NA; j_gene: TRBJ2-1; CDR3aa: CASSDRGRASYNEQFF
v_gene: TRBV7-4; d_gene: TRBD1; abundance: NA; j_gene: TRBJ2-6; CDR3aa: CARSMRGQGTSGANVLTF
v_gene: TRBV21-1; d_gene: NA; abundance: NA; j_gene: TRBJ2-1; CDR3aa: CASSRLAWYNEQFF
v_gene: TRBV6-1; d_gene: NA; abundance: NA; j_gene: TRBJ2-3; CDR3aa: CASSEADSMIPDTQYF
v_gene: TRBV18; d_gene: NA; abundance: NA; j_gene: TRBJ1-1; CDR3aa: CASSPLTPSNTEAFF
v_gene: TRBV29-1; d_gene: NA; abundance: NA; j_gene: TRBJ2-2; CDR3aa: CSVLGAKTNTGELFF
v_gene: TRBV5-1; d_gene: NA; abundance: NA; j_gene: TRBJ2-5; CDR3aa: CASSLVTQETQYF
v_gene: TRBV5-1; d_gene: NA; abundance: few; j_gene: TRBJ2-1; CDR3aa: CASSWSTSSYNEQFF
v_gene: TRBV6-5; d_gene: NA; abundance: NA; j_gene: TRBJ2-1; CDR3aa: CASRVRQGPYNEQFF
v_gene: TRBV7-2; d_gene: TRBD1; abundance: few; j_gene: TRBJ1-2; CDR3aa: CASSSTGQGRYGYTF
v_gene: TRBV28; d_gene: NA; abundance: NA; j_gene: TRBJ1-2; CDR3aa: CASSPPRTEFGYTF
v_gene: TRBV2; d_gene: TRBD1; abundance: NA; j_gene: TRBJ1-1; CDR3aa: CASSLRQGAFGNTEAFF
v_gene: TRBV7-8; d_gene: NA; abundance: NA; j_gene: TRBJ2-2; CDR3aa: CASSSGFSNTGELFF
v_gene: TRBV2; d_gene: NA; abundance: NA; j_gene: TRBJ1-3; CDR3aa: CASSEESGFSGNTIYF
v_gene: TRBV7-8; d_gene: TRBD2; abundance: few; j_gene: TRBJ2-7; CDR3aa: CASSLSPSGAYEQYF
v_gene: TRBV9; d_gene: NA; abundance: once; j_gene: TRBJ2-2; CDR3aa: CASSVAGDLNTGELFF
v_gene: TRBV27; d_gene: NA; abundance: NA; j_gene: TRBJ1-3; CDR3aa: CASSLDWPGNTIYF
v_gene: TRBV20-1; d_gene: NA; abundance: NA; j_gene: TRBJ1-5; CDR3aa: CSASDGGNNQPQHF
v_gene: TRBV5-1; d_gene: TRBD1; abundance: NA; j_gene: TRBJ1-3; CDR3aa: CASRPPGQSGNTIYF
v_gene: TRBV27; d_gene: TRBD1; abundance: NA; j_gene: TRBJ1-2; CDR3aa: CASRGTGEVGGYTF
v_gene: TRBV2; d_gene: NA; abundance: NA; j_gene: TRBJ1-5; CDR3aa: CASSDTPGLNQPQHF
v_gene: TRBV14; d_gene: NA; abundance: NA; j_gene: TRBJ1-1; CDR3aa: CASSQVYSSEAFF
v_gene: TRBV5-1; d_gene: TRBD2; abundance: NA; j_gene: TRBJ2-3; CDR3aa: CASSFIAGDTTDTQYF
v_gene: TRBV5-4; d_gene: NA; abundance: NA; j_gene: TRBJ2-6; CDR3aa: CASSLATGAGANVLTF
v_gene: TRBV7-9; d_gene: TRBD1; abundance: NA; j_gene: TRBJ1-1; CDR3aa: CASRRQGADTEAFF
v_gene: TRBV30; d_gene: NA; abundance: NA; j_gene: TRBJ1-2; CDR3aa: CAWSRQGRGGYTF
v_gene: TRBV5-5; d_gene: TRBD1; abundance: NA; j_gene: TRBJ1-5; CDR3aa: CASSSTGGSFFNQPQHF
v_gene: TRBV4-1; d_gene: TRBD1; abundance: NA; j_gene: TRBJ2-7; CDR3aa: CASSQERQGFYEQYF
v_gene: TRBV28; d_gene: TRBD2; abundance: NA; j_gene: TRBJ2-7; CDR3aa: CASSKGTSGTYEQYF
v_gene: TRBV16; d_gene: NA; abundance: NA; j_gene: TRBJ1-1; CDR3aa: CASSLNRWNTEAFF
v_gene: TRBV12-3/TRBV12-4; d_gene: NA; abundance: NA; j_gene: TRBJ1-1; CDR3aa: CASALGEDTEAFF
v_gene: TRBV5-1; d_gene: NA; abundance: NA; j_gene: TRBJ1-6; CDR3aa: CASSFRGEQGTSVSSPLHF